The 19 T cell receptor beta chains reported below all come from one sample, sequenced in a study of lymphopenia after photon versus proton radiotherapy. Repertoires were generated with immunoSEQ multiplex PCR, while TCRdb's copy carries only in-frame clones and drops some. The sample contains more than 25,000 clones, about 90% of which appear only once. Specimen: peripheral blood, collected from a patient treated with photon-based radiotherapy. The receptor set was obtained from a woman in her fifties or sixties with pancreatic cancer.

This chain uses TRBV6-1 with TRBJ1-1; the D gene is possibly TRBD1 (5 bases). The CDR3 contains 16 residues. Germline-derived CDR1 and CDR2 are MNHNS and SASEGT. V was pared by 3 bases and J by 1 base, with 15 bases between. The CDR3 region is CASSDGTWGGNTEAFF. CDR3 DNA: TGTGCCAGCAGTGACGGAACGTGGGGGGGGAACACTGAAGCTTTCTTT.

The V gene is TRBV19, the J gene TRBJ1-4; 9 bases fit TRBD1. V shed 5 bases and J 3 bases; nucleotides not matched to a gene: 4. Germline assignment: CDR1 LNHDA and CDR2 SQIVND (reference sequence). This CDR3 comprises 15 residues. CDR3 sequence: CASSPRQGANEKLFF. Written as DNA, the CDR3 is TGTGCCAGTAGTCCTCGACAGGGGGCTAATGAAAAACTGTTTTTT.

This rearrangement joins TRBV9 to TRBJ2-1; D gene ambiguous. Per germline, CDR1 SGDLS and CDR2 YYNGEE. The CDR3 spans 13 residues. Trimming cost V 0 bases and J 10 bases, with 11 bases left between them. The CDR3 loop reads CASSVAEGVEQFF. CDR3 coding DNA: TGTGCCAGCAGCGTAGCTGAAGGAGTGGAGCAGTTCTTC. Combining the CDR3 with reference TRBV9 and TRBJ2-1 gives the whole variable domain DSGVTQTPKHLITATGQRVTLRCSPRSGDLSVYWYQQSLDQGLQFLIQYYNGEERAKGNILERFSAQQFPDLHSELNLSSLELGDSALYFCASSVAEGVEQFFGPGTRLTVL.

This clone is a singleton in its sample. The chain couples TRBV19 to TRBJ2-3; a possible D gene is TRBD1 (6 bases). Between the trimmed V and J ends, which lost 3 bases and 4 bases, there was a span of 11 bases. The CDR3 is made up of 14 amino acids. The germline V gene encodes CDR1 LNHDA and CDR2 SQIVND (reference sequence). CDR3 nucleotide sequence: TGTGCCAGTAGTATCTGGACAGCGGCAGATACGCAGTATTTT. It codes for CASSIWTAADTQYF.

The chain carries TRBV9 and TRBJ1-1; D may be TRBD1 (5 bases). The V gene's germline CDR1 is SGDLS and CDR2 YYNGEE. CDR3 size: 16 residues. Trimming removed 4 bases from V and 1 base from J, with 17 bases in between. CDR3 nucleotide sequence: TGTGCCAGCAGCATCTCTTCCGGGACTACGAACACTGAAGCTTTCTTT. It specifies CASSISSGTTNTEAFF. The whole variable domain, filled in from reference TRBV9 and TRBJ1-1, reads DSGVTQTPKHLITATGQRVTLRCSPRSGDLSVYWYQQSLDQGLQFLIQYYNGEERAKGNILERFSAQQFPDLHSELNLSSLELGDSALYFCASSISSGTTNTEAFFGQGTRLTVV.

This chain joins TRBV5-6 and TRBJ2-7; D is ambiguous. CDR1 SGHDT and CDR2 YYEEEE come from the germline V gene. This CDR3 region has 11 residues. V shed 4 bases and J shed 1 base, with 3 bases lying between them. CDR3 nucleotides: TGTGCCAGCAGCCAGTCCTACGAGCAGTACTTC. It yields the protein CASSQSYEQYF.

This clone was observed a few times. The rearrangement uses TRBV6-6 and TRBJ2-1; D might be TRBD1 or TRBD2, each matching 5 bases. The germline CDR1 and CDR2 sequences are MNHNY and SVGAGI (reference sequence). The CDR3 is made up of 14 amino acids. The V end lost 8 bases, the J end lost 5 bases, and 16 bases lay between the germline ends. The CDR3 is CASVGASRNNEQFF. The CDR3, as DNA: TGTGCCAGCGTCGGGGCTAGCCGGAACAATGAGCAGTTCTTC.

The J gene is TRBJ2-7, the V gene TRBV6-5; D is ambiguous. Trimming removed 6 bases at V and 5 bases at J, with 11 bases between. The germline V gene encodes CDR1 MNHEY and CDR2 SVGAGI. The CDR3 sequence is 12 residues long. The CDR3 nucleotides are TGTGCCAGCAGACAGACTCTTAACGAGCAGTACTTC. It encodes CASRQTLNEQYF.

The chain is built from TRBV2 and TRBJ2-7; 8 bases are a match to TRBD1. CDR3 length: 15 residues. J was trimmed by 0 bases and V by 6 bases; bases with no gene match: 7. Germline V gene data show CDR1 as SNHLY and CDR2 as FYNNEI. The CDR3 is CASRARTGISYEQYF. The CDR3 DNA reads TGTGCCAGCAGAGCCAGGACAGGGATCTCCTACGAGCAGTACTTC. Complete variable domain (other parts from reference TRBV2 and TRBJ2-7): EPEVTQTPSHQVTQMGQEVILRCVPISNHLYFYWYRQILGQKVEFLVSFYNNEISEKSEIFDDQFSVERPDGSNFTLKIRSTKLEDSAMYFCASRARTGISYEQYFGPGTRLTVT.

The chain combines TRBV5-5 with TRBJ1-1, with 7 bases lining up with TRBD1. This CDR3 region has 16 residues. J gave up 0 bases and V 0 bases, and 5 bases lay outside the gene matches. Germline values: CDR1 SGHKS, CDR2 YYEKEE (reference sequence). The CDR3 nucleotides are TGTGCCAGCAGCTTGGAGACAGGGATCATGAACACTGAAGCTTTCTTT. Translated, it gives CASSLETGIMNTEAFF.

The chain recombines TRBV19 with TRBJ2-1, with D perhaps matching TRBD2 (6 bases). Between the trimmed V and J ends, which lost 3 bases and 2 bases, there was a span of 11 bases. Germline assignment: CDR1 LNHDA and CDR2 SQIVND (reference sequence). The CDR3 has 15 amino acids. CDR3: CASSIGGATYNEQFF. In nucleotides, the CDR3 is TGTGCCAGTAGTATTGGCGGGGCGACCTACAATGAGCAGTTCTTC.

This clone was counted once. V is TRBV29-1 and J is TRBJ2-6, with D unresolved. Between the trimmed V and J ends, which lost 1 base and 1 base, there was a span of 2 bases. Germline CDR1 reads SQVTM; CDR2 reads ANQGSEA. The length of the CDR3 is 13 residues. The CDR3 region is CSVEVSGANVLTF. Here the CDR3 DNA reads TGCAGCGTTGAAGTATCTGGGGCCAACGTCCTGACTTTC.

This clone has more than one count but fewer than ten. V and J are TRBV27 and TRBJ2-2, with TRBD2 identical over 9 bases. Trimming took 6 bases from V and 6 from J; bases not matched to a gene: 8. Germline V gene data show CDR1 as MNHEY and CDR2 as SMNVEV (reference sequence). CDR3 length equals 15 residues. Here the CDR3 DNA reads TGTGCCAGCAGGGGTCCTAGCGGGGTCGCCGGGGAGCTGTTTTTT. Translating it yields CASRGPSGVAGELFF.

The chain combines TRBV9 with TRBJ2-7; possible D gene TRBD1, 6 bases. This CDR3 contains 15 residues. Germline V CDR1 and CDR2: SGDLS, YYNGEE. The V end was cut by 4 bases, the J end by 5 bases, with 19 bases between. DNA of the CDR3: TGTGCCAGCAGCCCCACCCCCACAGGGTCCCACGAGCAGTACTTC. Protein product: CASSPTPTGSHEQYF.

The chain has TRBV27 and TRBJ2-7, with TRBD1 matching over 11 bases. The CDR3 extends over 15 amino acids. The germline gives CDR1 MNHEY, CDR2 SMNVEV (reference sequence). V was clipped by 6 bases and J by 2 bases; unmatched bases: 6. The CDR3 region is CASRSGQGAPYEQYF. CDR3 coding DNA: TGTGCCAGCAGGAGTGGACAGGGGGCCCCCTACGAGCAGTACTTC.

The chain uses TRBV7-2 and TRBJ2-5, with D possibly being TRBD2 (6 bases). This CDR3 spans 14 amino acids. Germline CDR1 reads SGHTA; CDR2 reads FQGNSA. Trimming left V 3 bases short and J 4 bases short, with 12 bases between. DNA of the CDR3: TGTGCCAGCAGCTTTGGTAGCGGCCTAGAGACCCAGTACTTC. This sequence encodes CASSFGSGLETQYF.

V is TRBV4-1 and J is TRBJ2-5; 12 nucleotides line up with TRBD2. Germline CDR1 reads MGHRA; CDR2 reads YSYEKL. CDR3 length: 16 residues. V was pared by 6 bases and J by 5 bases, with 10 bases of the junction left unmatched. CDR3 in DNA: TGCGCCAGCAGGGCGACCCTAGCGGGAGGGTTGGAGACCCAGTACTTC. This encodes CASRATLAGGLETQYF.

This clone was observed a handful of times. The chain links TRBV28 to TRBJ2-1; 12 bases align to TRBD2. The length of the CDR3 is 14 residues. The V and J ends lost 3 bases and 14 bases, in that order; junction bases with no gene match: 8. CDR1 is MDHEN, CDR2 SYDVKM, per germline. CDR3: CASSFRGLAGGEFF. As DNA, the CDR3 is TGTGCCAGCAGTTTTAGGGGCCTAGCGGGAGGGGAGTTCTTC.

The chain joins TRBV5-8 to TRBJ2-1; tentatively, D is TRBD1 (6 bases). This CDR3 region has 13 residues. CDR1 and CDR2 (germline): SGHTS, YDEGEE. The V and J ends lost 2 bases and 7 bases respectively, with 10 bases between them. This chain's CDR3 is CASSLTGWNEQFF. The CDR3 region has the DNA TGTGCCAGCAGCTTAACAGGGTGGAATGAGCAGTTCTTC.